These 4 T cell receptor beta chains originate from one sample sequenced in a study of T cells in narcolepsy. Assay used: immunoSEQ multiplex PCR; TCRdb lists only in-frame clones, some missing. The table has 25,000 to 35,000 clones, 75% to 85% seen once; the top ten hold more than 0.95%. The source material was CD45RA- memory CD4+ T cells from PBMCs. These receptors all stem from a human donor with narcolepsy.

This clone was detected only a few times. The chain is built from TRBV4-1 and TRBJ1-5; 9 bases map to TRBD1. V was pared by 4 bases and J by 1 base, with 8 bases of the junction left unmatched. In germline, CDR1 is MGHRA, CDR2 YSYEKL. There are 17 residues in the CDR3. The CDR3: CASSLGTGGKSNQPQHF. The CDR3 nucleotides are TGCGCCAGCAGCCTGGGAACAGGGGGCAAAAGCAATCAGCCCCAGCATTTT.

V is TRBV15 and J is TRBJ2-3; D ambiguous. CDR3 length equals 13 residues. V was clipped by 0 bases and J by 4 bases, with 5 bases between them. Germline CDR1 and CDR2: LNHNV and YYDKDF (reference sequence). Written as DNA, the CDR3 is TGTGCCACCAGCAGAGATAGAGCAGATACGCAGTATTTT. Its protein is CATSRDRADTQYF.

In its sample, this clone was seen a few times. The chain employs TRBV5-4 and TRBJ2-5; TRBD2 matches 13 bases. This CDR3 is 16 amino acids long. CDR1 and CDR2 from the germline V gene are SGHNT and YYREEE (reference sequence). The junction had 9 bases not matched to a gene; V was cut back by 5 bases and J by 5 bases. For the CDR3, the DNA is TGTGCCAGCAGTTCAGGACTAGCGGGAGCAGGGGAGACCCAGTACTTC. The encoded protein is CASSSGLAGAGETQYF.

This clone was observed a single time. The V gene is TRBV10-2, the J gene TRBJ1-5; D not certain. Per the germline V gene, CDR1 is WSHSY and CDR2 is SAAADI. The germline V and J ends were trimmed by 5 bases and 0 bases, with 8 bases remaining between them. The CDR3 loop spans 14 amino acids. The CDR3 region has the DNA TGCGCCAGCAGTCCTGGAAATAGCAATCAGCCCCAGCATTTT. This gives the protein CASSPGNSNQPQHF.